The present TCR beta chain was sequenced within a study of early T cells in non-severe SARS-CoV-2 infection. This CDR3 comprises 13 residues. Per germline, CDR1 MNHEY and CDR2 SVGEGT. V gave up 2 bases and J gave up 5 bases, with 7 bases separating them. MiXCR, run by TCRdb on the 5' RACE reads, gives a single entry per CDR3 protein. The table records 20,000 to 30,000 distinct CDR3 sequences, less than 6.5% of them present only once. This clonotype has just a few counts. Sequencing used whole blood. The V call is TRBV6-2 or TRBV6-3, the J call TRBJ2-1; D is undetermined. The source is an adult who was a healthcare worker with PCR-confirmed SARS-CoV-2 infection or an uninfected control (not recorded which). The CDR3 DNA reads TGTGCCAGCAGTTACAGTTCTAACAATGAGCAGTTCTTC. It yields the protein CASSYSSNNEQFF.